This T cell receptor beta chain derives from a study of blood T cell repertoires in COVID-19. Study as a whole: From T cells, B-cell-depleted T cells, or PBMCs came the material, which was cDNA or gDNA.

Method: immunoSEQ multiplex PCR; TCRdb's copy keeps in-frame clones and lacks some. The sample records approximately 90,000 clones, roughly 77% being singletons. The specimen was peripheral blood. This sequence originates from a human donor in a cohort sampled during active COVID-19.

The CDR3 coding sequence is TGTGCCAGCAGCTTAGTTAGCGGGGAGGGAGCTTTCTTT. Residues: CASSLVSGEGAFF. The rearrangement uses TRBV7-8 and TRBJ1-1; D is undetermined. The CDR3 sequence is 13 residues long. V gave up 1 base and J gave up 10 bases, with 13 bases separating them. The V gene's germline CDR1 is SGHVS and CDR2 FQNEAQ.